This TCR beta chain was found in a study of T cells in Graves' hyperthyroidism and ophthalmopathy. The CDR3 sequence is 14 residues long. Germline V lookup: CDR1 SGHDN, CDR2 FVKESK. V lost 0 bases, J lost 6 bases, and 11 bases lay in between. TCR beta CDR3 regions were amplified from RNA transcripts. The HTBI primer set was used in a first-round RT-PCR of the TCR CDR3. TCRdb re-derived calls from the multiplex PCR reads in MiXCR, one entry per CDR3 protein. The sample has hundreds of thousands of distinct CDR3 sequences; under 25% are singletons. This clonotype has more than one count but fewer than ten. Exclusion criteria comprised uncontrolled infection, other autoimmune disease, pregnancy or lactation.

This sequence originates from a young man with Graves' ophthalmopathy. The chain combines TRBV14 with TRBJ1-1; possible D gene TRBD1, 6 bases. Specimen: blood. The CDR3 DNA reads as TGTGCCAGCAGCCAAGAAACAGGGTTGGCTGAAGCTTTCTTT. Translation: CASSQETGLAEAFF.